This T cell receptor beta chain was retrieved from a study of T cells in Graves' hyperthyroidism and ophthalmopathy. Whole-study results and caveats: Blood also showed most of the thyroid clonotypes that were expanded above 0.001.

Based on clinical symptoms, serum thyroxine and TRAb, thyroid ultrasound and orbital computed tomography, diagnoses were reached. There were TCR beta CDR3 regions amplified from RNA transcripts. The HTBI primer set served for first-round RT-PCR of the TCR CDR3. TCRdb used MiXCR to reprocess the multiplex PCR reads, holding one entry per CDR3 protein. The profile shows around 340,000 distinct CDR3 sequences, around 18% of them singletons. This clonotype was found many times. Its antigen remains unidentified. V gave up 4 bases and J gave up 9 bases; unmatched junction bases: 15. This CDR3 has 15 amino acids.

This TCR derives from a woman aged 40-49 years with Graves' ophthalmopathy. The sequencing input was blood. This chain uses TRBV12-3 or TRBV12-4 with TRBJ2-7, with TRBD2 matching over 7 bases. CDR3 bases: TGTGCCAGCAGTTCCCCAGCGGGATTGCCTCCAGGGCAGTACTTC. This codes for CASSSPAGLPPGQYF.